This T cell receptor (beta chain) comes out of a study of T cells after yellow fever vaccination. The CDR3 consists of 14 residues. Trimming left V 7 bases short and J 2 bases short, with 9 bases between. The germline CDR1 and CDR2 sequences are MNHEY and SMNVEV (reference sequence). TCRdb passed the 5' RACE reads through MiXCR, listing each CDR3 protein once. The sample has 150,000 to 200,000 distinct CDR3 sequences; around 7.3% are singletons. General study points: On re-exposure, the response was weaker but peaked faster, at day 5 versus 15. The appearance of a small share of clonotypes in both CD4 and CD8 compartments was observed.

This clonotype was picked up a small number of times. The antigen remains unidentified. The material sequenced was CD4+ T cells sorted from PBMCs, taken about 5 days after the first yellow fever vaccination. V usage is TRBV27 and J usage is TRBJ2-6, with D perhaps TRBD2 (6 bases). This sequence was found in a man in his late teens or twenties who received the YFV17D yellow fever vaccine. CDR3 loop: CASTTSTGANVLTF. The CDR3 DNA reads as TGTGCCAGCACCACTAGCACTGGGGCCAACGTCCTGACTTTC.